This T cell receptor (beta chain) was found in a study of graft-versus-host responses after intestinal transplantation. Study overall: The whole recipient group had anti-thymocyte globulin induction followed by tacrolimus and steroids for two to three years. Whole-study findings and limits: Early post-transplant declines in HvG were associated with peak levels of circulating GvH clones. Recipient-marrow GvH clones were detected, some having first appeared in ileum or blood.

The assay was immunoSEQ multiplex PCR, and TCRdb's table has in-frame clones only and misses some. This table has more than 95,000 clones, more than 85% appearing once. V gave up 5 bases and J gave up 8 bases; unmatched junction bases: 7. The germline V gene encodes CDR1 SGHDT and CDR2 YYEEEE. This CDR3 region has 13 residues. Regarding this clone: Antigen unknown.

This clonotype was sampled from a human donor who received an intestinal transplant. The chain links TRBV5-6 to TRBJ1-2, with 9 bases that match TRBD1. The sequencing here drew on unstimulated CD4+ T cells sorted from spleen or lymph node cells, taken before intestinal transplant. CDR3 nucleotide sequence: TGTGCCAGCAGTTCTGACAGGGGGAACGGCTACACCTTC. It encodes CASSSDRGNGYTF.